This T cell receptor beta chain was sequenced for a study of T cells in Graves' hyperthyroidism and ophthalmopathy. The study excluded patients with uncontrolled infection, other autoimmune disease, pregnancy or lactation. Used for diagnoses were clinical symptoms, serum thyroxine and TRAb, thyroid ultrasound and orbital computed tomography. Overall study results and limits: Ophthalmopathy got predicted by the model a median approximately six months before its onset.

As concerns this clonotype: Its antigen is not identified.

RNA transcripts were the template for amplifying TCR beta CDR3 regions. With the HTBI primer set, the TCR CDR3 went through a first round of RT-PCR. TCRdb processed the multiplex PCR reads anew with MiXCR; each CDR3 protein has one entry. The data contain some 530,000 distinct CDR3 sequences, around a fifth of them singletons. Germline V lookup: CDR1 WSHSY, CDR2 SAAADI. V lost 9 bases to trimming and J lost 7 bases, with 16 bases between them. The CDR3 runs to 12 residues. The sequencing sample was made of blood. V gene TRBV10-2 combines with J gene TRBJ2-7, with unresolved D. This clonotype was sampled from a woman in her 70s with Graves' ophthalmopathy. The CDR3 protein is CARGESPQEQYF. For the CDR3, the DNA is TGCGCCAGAGGAGAGAGCCCTCAGGAGCAGTACTTC.